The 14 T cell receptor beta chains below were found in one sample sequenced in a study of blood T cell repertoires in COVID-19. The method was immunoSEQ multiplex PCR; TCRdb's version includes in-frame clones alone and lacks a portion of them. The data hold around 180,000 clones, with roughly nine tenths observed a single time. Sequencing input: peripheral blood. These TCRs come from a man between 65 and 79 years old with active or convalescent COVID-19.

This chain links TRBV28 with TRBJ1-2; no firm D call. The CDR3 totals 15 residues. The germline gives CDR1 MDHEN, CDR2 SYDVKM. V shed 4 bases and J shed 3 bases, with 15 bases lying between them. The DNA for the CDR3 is TGTGCCAGCAGTTCGGTGAGGGAAAGAGACTATGGCTACACCTTC. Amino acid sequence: CASSSVRERDYGYTF.

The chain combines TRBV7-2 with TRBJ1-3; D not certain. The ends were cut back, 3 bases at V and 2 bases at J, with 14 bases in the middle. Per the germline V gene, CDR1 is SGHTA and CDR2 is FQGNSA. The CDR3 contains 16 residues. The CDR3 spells CASSFVLGGPGNTIYF. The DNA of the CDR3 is TGTGCCAGCAGCTTTGTTCTTGGAGGGCCTGGAAACACCATATATTTT.

In nucleotides, the CDR3 is TGTGCCAGCAGCTTAACACTAGCGGGAGCGGGTGAGCAGTTCTTC. It specifies CASSLTLAGAGEQFF. The chain joins TRBV7-3 to TRBJ2-1; 11 bases are shared with TRBD2. Per germline, CDR1 SGHTA and CDR2 FQGTGA. The V and J ends lost 0 bases and 9 bases, in that order; junction bases with no gene match: 4. The CDR3 is 15 amino acids.

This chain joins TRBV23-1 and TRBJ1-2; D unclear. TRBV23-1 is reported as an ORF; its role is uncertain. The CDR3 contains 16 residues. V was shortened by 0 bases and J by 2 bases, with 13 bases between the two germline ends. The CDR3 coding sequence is TGCGCCAGCAGTCAATCGTGCCAACCCCTAAACTATGGCTACACCTTC. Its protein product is CASSQSCQPLNYGYTF.

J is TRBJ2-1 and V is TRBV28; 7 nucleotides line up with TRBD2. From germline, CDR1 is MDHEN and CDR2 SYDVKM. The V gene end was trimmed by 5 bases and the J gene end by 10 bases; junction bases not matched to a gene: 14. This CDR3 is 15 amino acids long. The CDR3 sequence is CASSMGGGGKREQFF. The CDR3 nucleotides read TGTGCCAGCAGTATGGGGGGGGGTGGAAAACGGGAGCAGTTCTTC.

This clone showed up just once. CDR3 protein: CASRRQGLDTEAFF. CDR3 DNA: TGTGCCAGCAGACGACAGGGACTTGACACTGAAGCTTTCTTT. The chain uses TRBV6-5 and TRBJ1-1; TRBD1 agrees at 7 bases. The germline V gene encodes CDR1 MNHEY and CDR2 SVGAGI. This CDR3 comprises 14 residues. J lost 3 bases, V lost 6 bases, and 7 bases had no gene match.

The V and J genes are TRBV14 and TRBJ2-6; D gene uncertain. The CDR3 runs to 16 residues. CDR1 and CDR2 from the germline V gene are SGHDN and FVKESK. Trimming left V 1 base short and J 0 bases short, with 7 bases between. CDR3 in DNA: TGTGCCAGCAGCCAAGTTCCGTACTCTGGGGCCAACGTCCTGACTTTC. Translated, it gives CASSQVPYSGANVLTF.

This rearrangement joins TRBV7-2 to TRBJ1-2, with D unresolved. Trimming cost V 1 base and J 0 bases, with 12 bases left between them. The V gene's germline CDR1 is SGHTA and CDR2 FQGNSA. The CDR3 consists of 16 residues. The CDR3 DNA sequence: TGTGCCAGCAGCTTAGATGCGGGCCGAACTAACTATGGCTACACCTTC. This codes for CASSLDAGRTNYGYTF.

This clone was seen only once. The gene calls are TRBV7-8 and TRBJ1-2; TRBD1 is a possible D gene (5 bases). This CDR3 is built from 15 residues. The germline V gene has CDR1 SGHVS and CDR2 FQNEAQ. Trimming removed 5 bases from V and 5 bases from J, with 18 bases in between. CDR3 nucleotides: TGTGCCAGCAGCCCCCAGTCCTCCGGGGGGTATGGCTACACCTTC. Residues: CASSPQSSGGYGYTF.

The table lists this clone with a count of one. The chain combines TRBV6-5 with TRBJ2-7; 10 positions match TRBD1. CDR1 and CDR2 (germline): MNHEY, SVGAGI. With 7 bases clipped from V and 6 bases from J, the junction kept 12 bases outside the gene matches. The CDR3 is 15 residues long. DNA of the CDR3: TGTGCCAGCACCAGGCAGACAGGGGGCATGGGCGAGCAGTACTTC. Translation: CASTRQTGGMGEQYF.

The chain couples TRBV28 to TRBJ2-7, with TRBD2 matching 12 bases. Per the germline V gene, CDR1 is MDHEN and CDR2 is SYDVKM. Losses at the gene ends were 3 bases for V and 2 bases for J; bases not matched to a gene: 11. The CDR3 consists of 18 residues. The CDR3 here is CASSFRTSGAVQTYEQYF. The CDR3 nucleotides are TGTGCCAGCAGTTTCCGGACTAGCGGGGCGGTCCAAACCTACGAGCAGTACTTC.

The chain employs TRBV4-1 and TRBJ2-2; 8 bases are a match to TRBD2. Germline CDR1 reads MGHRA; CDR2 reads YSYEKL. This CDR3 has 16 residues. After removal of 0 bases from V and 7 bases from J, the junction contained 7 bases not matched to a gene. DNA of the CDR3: TGCGCCAGCAGCCAAGACCCCGGGAGGGCCATCGGGGAGCTGTTTTTT. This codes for CASSQDPGRAIGELFF.

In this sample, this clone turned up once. The CDR3 bases are TGTGCCAGCTCACTTGGGACAGTCTTATACGTTGGGACCTACGAGCAGTACTTC. Translating it yields CASSLGTVLYVGTYEQYF. J is TRBJ2-7 and V is TRBV18; TRBD1 aligns across 7 bases. The CDR3 is 18 residues long. Germline CDR1 KGHSH, CDR2 LQKENI. J lost 2 bases, V lost 4 bases, and 17 bases had no gene match.

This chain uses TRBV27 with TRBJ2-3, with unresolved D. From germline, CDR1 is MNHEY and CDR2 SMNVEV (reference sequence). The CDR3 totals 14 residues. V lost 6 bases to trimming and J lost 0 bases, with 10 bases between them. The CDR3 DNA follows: TGTGCCAGCAGCCGAACGACTAGCACAGATACGCAGTATTTT. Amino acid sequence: CASSRTTSTDTQYF.